This T cell receptor (beta chain) is from a study of spatial heterogeneity in lung cancer. TCRdb fed the 5' RACE reads into MiXCR, producing one record per CDR3 protein. The sample includes about 45,000 distinct CDR3 sequences, approximately 13% of them seen just once. This CDR3 comprises 13 residues. The V gene end was trimmed by 8 bases and the J gene end by 2 bases; junction bases not matched to a gene: 5. From germline, CDR1 is SGHDN and CDR2 FVKESK. The time point here: sample taken at primary tumor resection. Whole RNA obtained from tumor, nontumor lung or frozen PBMC underwent sequencing without sorting. In its sample, this clonotype was seen many times.

The origin of this receptor is a male donor with early-stage non-small cell lung cancer. This specimen was PBMCs, taken at surgery. The chain combines TRBV14 with TRBJ2-5, with 7 bases that match TRBD2. The CDR3 protein is CASSPGGQETQYF. DNA of the CDR3: TGTGCCAGCTCGCCGGGGGGACAAGAGACCCAGTACTTC. Looking up the rest from reference TRBV14 and TRBJ2-5 gives the full variable domain: EAGVTQFPSHSVIEKGQTVTLRCDPISGHDNLYWYRRVMGKEIKFLLHFVKESKQDESGMPNNRFLAERTGGTYSTLKVQPAELEDSGVYFCASSPGGQETQYFGPGTRLLVL.